Below, 30 T cell receptor beta chains from the same sample are listed, as sequenced in a study of T cell clonality in common variable immunodeficiency. Profiled with immunoSEQ multiplex PCR; TCRdb holds only in-frame clones, not every one. The sample contains more than 65,000 clones, none of them singletons. Sequencing was performed on peripheral blood mononuclear cells. These receptors were obtained from a person between 18 and 70 years old in good health.

This clone was counted many times. CDR3 protein: CASTRDRGSYEQYF. The sequenced CDR3 bases are TGTGCCAGTACCCGGGACAGGGGTTCCTACGAG. The rearrangement uses TRBV6-2 or TRBV6-3 and TRBJ2-7; 10 bases map to TRBD1. The observed sequence ends 3 residues before the CDR3 terminus, with the missing tail filled in from the germline J gene. Germline-derived CDR1 and CDR2 are MNHEY and SVGEGT. This CDR3 has 14 residues. Unmatched junction bases numbered 6, after V lost 9 bases and J lost 1 base.

This clone was counted ten times or more. The read is 3 residues too short to cover the CDR3 end, so that end is filled in from the germline J gene. This sequence joins TRBV7-2 and TRBJ1-1; 9 bases fit TRBD1. The CDR3 is made up of 15 amino acids. V shed 1 base, J shed 6 bases, and the junction held 6 bases outside the gene matches. Germline V lookup: CDR1 SGHTA, CDR2 FQGNSA. The CDR3 reads CASSLVGQGIPEAFF. CDR3 DNA, as far as it was read: TGTGCCAGCAGCTTAGTAGGACAGGGGATACCTGAA.

This clone was seen at least ten times. One end of the junction fails to match germline, which may point to a read error. Coverage ceases 3 residues before the CDR3 finishes, and the germline J gene fills in the end. The J gene is TRBJ2-7, the V gene TRBV4-2, with a weak D call TRBD1 (5 bases). Germline values: CDR1 LGHNA, CDR2 YNFKEQ. There are 14 residues in the CDR3. CDR3 bases read: TGCGCCAGCAGCCATTACAGGTCCTCCTACGAG. Protein sequence: CASSHYRSSYE. The CDR3 reads in full as CASSHYRSSYEQYF.

This clone was counted many times. Coverage ceases 3 residues before the CDR3 finishes, and the germline J gene fills in the end. The V call is TRBV6-4, the J call TRBJ2-1, with TRBD2 identical over 8 bases. CDR3 length: 14 residues. CDR1 is MRHNA and CDR2 is SNTAGT in the germline V gene. The trim removed 6 bases at V and 6 bases at J, leaving 7 bases unmatched. The CDR3 DNA, read in part, is TGTGCCAGCAGGGAGGGACTAGTAGCCAATGAG. It translates to CASREGLVANE. The entire CDR3 sequence reads CASREGLVANEQFF.

This clone showed up many times. Read data end 3 residues before the CDR3 end; the end is taken from the germline J gene. The chain employs TRBV20-1 and TRBJ2-5, with a possible D match to TRBD1 (6 bases). Between the trimmed V and J ends, which lost 5 bases and 5 bases, there was a span of 18 bases. The CDR3 totals 14 residues. CDR1 and CDR2 (germline): DFQATT, SNEGSKA (reference sequence). The covered CDR3 bases are TGCAGTGCTGAGGTGGGACAAAGCATGGAGACC. It specifies CSAEVGQSMET. The complete CDR3 reads CSAEVGQSMETQYF.

This clone appeared many times. The read finishes 3 residues shy of the CDR3 end, and the germline J gene is used to complete it. Other DNA sequences in the same sample also yield this CDR3. This chain joins TRBV30 and TRBJ1-2, with TRBD1 matching over 8 bases. After removal of 1 base from V and 7 bases from J, the junction contained 8 bases not matched to a gene. There are 14 residues in the CDR3. Germline V gives CDR1 GTSNPN, CDR2 SVGIG (reference sequence). The DNA read from the CDR3 is TGTGCCTGGAGTGCGACAGGGGTGGGGGGTGGC. Its translation: CAWSATGVGGG. In full, the CDR3 reads CAWSATGVGGGYTF.

Many counts were recorded for this clone. The read halts 3 residues ahead of the CDR3 end, with the missing end drawn from the germline J gene. The rearrangement uses TRBV5-4 and TRBJ2-1; TRBD2 matches at 7 bases. The CDR3 extends over 15 amino acids. Germline CDR1 SGHNT, CDR2 YYREEE (reference sequence). The junction had 7 bases not matched to a gene; V was cut back by 1 base and J by 6 bases. The CDR3 reads CASSLSRGVINEQFF. Partial CDR3 DNA: TGTGCCAGCAGCTTGTCCCGGGGGGTAATCAATGAG.

In its sample, this clone was seen many times. The sequence runs out 3 residues before the end of the CDR3; the remainder is reconstructed from the germline J gene. The V call is TRBV27, the J call TRBJ2-1; 10 positions agree with TRBD2. This CDR3 is 16 amino acids long. Germline lookup yields CDR1 MNHEY and CDR2 SMNVEV (reference sequence). J lost 8 bases, V lost 6 bases, and 13 bases had no gene match. CDR3 residues: CASRLSGRAFFDEQFF. Partial CDR3 DNA: TGTGCCAGCAGACTAAGCGGGAGGGCCTTTTTCGATGAG.

Points on this clone: With the read ending 3 residues before the CDR3 end, the germline J gene is used to fill in that end. The rearrangement links TRBV7-9 to TRBJ2-7; 8 positions match TRBD2. The CDR3 totals 15 residues. In germline, CDR1 is SEHNR, CDR2 FQNEAQ (reference sequence). V shed 3 bases and J 6 bases; nucleotides not matched to a gene: 10. The part of the CDR3 DNA that was read is TGTGCCAGCAGCTTCCTCACCTCGACTAGCGCCGAG. Translating gives CASSFLTSTSAE. The full CDR3 is CASSFLTSTSAEQYF.

As regards this clone: Sequencing ends 3 residues short of the CDR3 end; the germline J gene provides the rest. This chain connects TRBV7-6 to TRBJ2-5; 14 bases are a match to TRBD2. CDR3 length: 15 amino acids. With V trimmed by 8 bases and J by 5 bases, 7 bases remained unmatched. Germline V lookup: CDR1 SGHVS, CDR2 FNYEAQ. CDR3 DNA, as far as it was read: TGTGCCAGCCGAGGGACTAGCGGGAGTGGGGAGACC. Translated, it gives CASRGTSGSGET. The CDR3 as a whole reads CASRGTSGSGETQYF.

This clone was counted many times. Read sequence stops 3 residues before the CDR3 end, and the germline J gene provides the missing end. This chain links TRBV28 with TRBJ1-4; D possibly corresponds to TRBD1 (5 bases). CDR1 and CDR2 (germline): MDHEN, SYDVKM. CDR3 length: 14 residues. V was shortened by 6 bases and J by 4 bases, with 12 bases between the two germline ends. The part of the CDR3 DNA that was read is TGTGCCAGCAGGGGTAACAGGCTTAATGAAAAA. Translating it yields CASRGNRLNEK. The whole CDR3 reads CASRGNRLNEKLFF.

This clone was counted many times. CDR3 loop: CASSRFQGIRDEQFF. Partial CDR3 DNA: TGTGCCAGCTCACGATTCCAGGGGATTAGGGATGAG. This chain joins TRBV18 and TRBJ2-1; TRBD1 is a possible D gene (6 bases). The read stops 3 residues short of the end of the CDR3; the missing end is completed from the germline J gene. Germline V CDR1 and CDR2: KGHSH, LQKENI. Trimming stripped 4 bases from V and 8 bases from J, with 18 bases between. The CDR3 totals 15 residues.

This clone was detected many times. The sequenced fragment ends 3 residues before the CDR3 boundary, so the rest is inferred from the germline J gene. This chain uses TRBV5-1 with TRBJ2-1, with TRBD2 identical over 10 bases. J gave up 9 bases and V 0 bases, and 6 bases lay outside the gene matches. Germline V gives CDR1 SGHRS, CDR2 YFSETQ. CDR3 length: 15 amino acids. The sequenced CDR3 bases are TGCGCCAGCAGCTTGGGAGCGGGGGGGGGCGGTGAG. Its protein is CASSLGAGGGGE. The full CDR3 protein reads CASSLGAGGGGEQFF.

This clone was picked up many times. The read terminates 3 residues ahead of where the CDR3 ends, so the germline J gene completes it. V is TRBV6-2 or TRBV6-3 and J is TRBJ2-6; D is unresolved. The CDR3 spans 15 residues. Looked up from germline, CDR1 is MNHEY and CDR2 is SVGEGT. Trimming took off 3 bases at V and 0 bases at J, with 6 bases between the two ends. CDR3 DNA, as far as it was read: TGTGCCAGCAGTTATAGGGTCTCTGGGGCCAACGTC. Its protein product is CASSYRVSGANV. The whole CDR3 region reads CASSYRVSGANVLTF.

This clone has at least ten counts. Read coverage stops 3 residues before the CDR3 terminus; the germline J gene supplies the remainder. Other DNA sequences in the same sample also yield this CDR3. This chain joins TRBV20-1 and TRBJ2-7; 8 bases agree with TRBD2. Germline V gene lookup returns CDR1 DFQATT and CDR2 SNEGSKA (reference sequence). CDR3 length: 14 amino acids. V lost 1 base, J lost 2 bases, and 4 bases stayed unmatched. The part of the CDR3 DNA that was read is TGCAGTGCTAGAGGCGGGGGGTCCACCTACGAG. Residues: CSARGGGSTYE. The entire CDR3 reads CSARGGGSTYEQYF.

This clone was counted many times. The read gets to within 3 residues of the CDR3 end, and the germline J gene fills in the rest. The chain recombines TRBV5-4 with TRBJ2-1, with 8 bases fitting TRBD2. Germline loops: CDR1 SGHNT, CDR2 YYREEE (reference sequence). With 6 bases clipped from V and 6 bases from J, the junction kept 8 bases outside the gene matches. The CDR3 runs to 14 residues. The CDR3 loop is CASNPSGRSNEQFF. The part of the CDR3 DNA that was read is TGTGCCAGCAACCCCAGCGGGAGAAGCAATGAG.

This clone has ten or more counts. The sequenced fragment ends 3 residues before the CDR3 boundary, so the rest is inferred from the germline J gene. The chain combines TRBV20-1 with TRBJ2-3; tentative D call: TRBD2 (7 bases). V lost 2 bases and J 1 base, leaving 10 bases between the germline ends. The germline gives CDR1 DFQATT, CDR2 SNEGSKA (reference sequence). This CDR3 contains 14 residues. The CDR3 DNA, read in part, is TGCAGTGCTAGATCGGGGGGCGGCACAGATACG. Translated, it gives CSARSGGGTDT. The CDR3, in full, reads CSARSGGGTDTQYF.

This clone has a count of ten or more. The read halts 3 residues ahead of the CDR3 end, with the missing end drawn from the germline J gene. The rearrangement links TRBV7-9 to TRBJ2-7; D is perhaps TRBD2 (5 bases). The germline gives CDR1 SEHNR, CDR2 FQNEAQ (reference sequence). V lost 4 bases and J 4 bases, leaving 8 bases between the germline ends. The CDR3 length is 12 residues. CDR3 sequence reads: CASSSRGYEQYF. The sequenced part of the CDR3 DNA is TGTGCCAGCAGCTCCCGCGGGTACGAG.

Many counts were recorded for this clone. The read terminates 3 residues ahead of where the CDR3 ends, so the germline J gene completes it. The V and J genes are TRBV5-1 and TRBJ2-7; 9 positions match TRBD2. From germline, CDR1 is SGHRS and CDR2 YFSETQ. CDR3 length: 17 amino acids. The trim removed 0 bases at V and 5 bases at J, leaving 12 bases unmatched. The sequenced part of the CDR3 DNA is TGCGCCAGCAGCTTGGGAACCGGCAGCGGGAGGATCCACGAG. The encoded protein is CASSLGTGSGRIHE. The entire CDR3 protein is CASSLGTGSGRIHEQYF.

This clone has a count of ten or more. An end of the junction differs from the germline gene, which may be a read error. The CDR3 end lies 3 residues beyond the end of the read and is filled in from the germline J gene. The V gene is TRBV4-2, the J gene TRBJ1-6, with 11 bases lining up with TRBD1. CDR3 length: 14 residues. Germline loops: CDR1 LGHNA, CDR2 YNFKEQ. The CDR3 sequence is CASSPGQGVEPLHF. The CDR3 bases that were read are TGCGCCAGCAGCCCGGGACAGGGGGTTGAACCC.

This clone was picked up many times. The read stops 3 residues short of the end of the CDR3; the missing end is completed from the germline J gene. The J gene is TRBJ1-1, the V gene TRBV11-2, with D perhaps TRBD1 (5 bases). Germline V gives CDR1 SGHAT, CDR2 FQNNGV. The CDR3 is 14 amino acids. Trimming removed 8 bases at V and 4 bases at J, with 17 bases between. The CDR3 here is CASAMGGLVTEAFF. The DNA read from the CDR3 is TGTGCCAGCGCCATGGGGGGTTTAGTCACTGAA.

This clone was detected many times. The missing CDR3 end, 3 residues past where the read stops, is filled in from the germline J gene. V gene TRBV19 combines with J gene TRBJ2-3; 11 nucleotides line up with TRBD2. Germline loops: CDR1 LNHDA, CDR2 SQIVND (reference sequence). Trimming at V came to 3 bases and at J to 1 base, leaving 15 bases not matched to a gene. The CDR3 runs to 20 residues. The CDR3 spells CASSISMTSGTRYRTDTQYF. CDR3 DNA (partial): TGTGCCAGTAGTATCTCCATGACTAGCGGGACTAGGTACCGCACAGATACG.

This clone was observed many times. The read ends 3 residues before the CDR3 terminus; that terminus is restored from the germline J gene. V is TRBV12-3 or TRBV12-4 and J is TRBJ2-3; no reliable D call. CDR3 length equals 13 residues. The CDR3 DNA, read in part, is TGTGCCAGCAGTTTCCGAAGACCCCGGGCG. Translated, it gives CASSFRRPRA. The entire CDR3 protein is CASSFRRPRAQYF.

This clone showed up many times. The read terminates 3 residues ahead of where the CDR3 ends, so the germline J gene completes it. The V and J genes are TRBV20-1 and TRBJ2-5, with 7 bases matching TRBD2. V lost 8 bases, J lost 2 bases, and 8 bases stayed unmatched. CDR1 and CDR2 (germline): DFQATT, SNEGSKA (reference sequence). This CDR3 contains 13 residues. The CDR3 is CSSFLAAQETQYF. CDR3 DNA (partial): TGCAGTTCTTTCCTAGCGGCTCAAGAGACC.

The sample holds many counts of this clone. The CDR3 extends 3 residues past the end of the read, so its final part is completed from the germline J gene. The chain has TRBV20-1 and TRBJ2-3; 11 nucleotides line up with TRBD2. The CDR3 loop spans 15 amino acids. The trim removed 6 bases at V and 6 bases at J, leaving 11 bases unmatched. CDR1 and CDR2 (germline): DFQATT, SNEGSKA (reference sequence). The CDR3 bases that were read are TGCAGTGCCAAGGGTACTAGCGGGAGATCGGATACG. Encoded protein: CSAKGTSGRSDT. The complete CDR3 protein is CSAKGTSGRSDTQYF.

Only a few counts were recorded for this clone. The sequenced fragment ends 3 residues before the CDR3 boundary, so the rest is inferred from the germline J gene. The J gene is TRBJ1-1, the V gene TRBV18; D not certain. Per germline, CDR1 KGHSH and CDR2 LQKENI. V was cut by 5 bases and J by 3 bases, with 13 bases left in between. This CDR3 is 14 amino acids long. CDR3 region: CASSSWSGDTEAFF. CDR3 DNA, as far as it was read: TGTGCCAGCTCAAGCTGGTCCGGGGACACTGAA.

This clone was recorded at least ten times. The sequenced fragment ends 3 residues before the CDR3 boundary, so the rest is inferred from the germline J gene. The J gene is TRBJ2-3, the V gene TRBV6-1; D perhaps matches TRBD1 (5 bases). Germline CDR1 and CDR2: MNHNS and SASEGT. The CDR3 totals 16 residues. Trimming shortened V by 2 bases and J by 0 bases, and 12 bases separated the two germline ends. CDR3 sequence reads: CASSERGGPSTDTQYF. The CDR3 DNA, read in part, is TGTGCCAGCAGTGAAAGGGGCGGTCCTAGCACAGATACG.

This clone was found many times. The read terminates 3 residues ahead of where the CDR3 ends, so the germline J gene completes it. V is TRBV9 and J is TRBJ2-7, with 10 bases matching TRBD2. Germline V gene sequence: CDR1 SGDLS, CDR2 YYNGEE. The CDR3 is 16 residues long. V gave up 0 bases and J gave up 4 bases; unmatched junction bases: 7. The covered CDR3 bases are TGTGCCAGCAGCGTAGCAGGGCTAGCGGGAGCGTACGAG. Residues: CASSVAGLAGAYE. The whole CDR3 protein reads CASSVAGLAGAYEQYF.

This clone was counted ten times or more. The CDR3 goes on 3 residues after the read ends, and that part is filled in from the germline J gene. The J gene is TRBJ1-4, the V gene TRBV18; TRBD1 might be the D (6 bases). Trimming removed 5 bases at V and 8 bases at J, with 9 bases between. The germline gives CDR1 KGHSH, CDR2 LQKENI. The length of the CDR3 is 12 residues. The CDR3 protein is CASSDRREKLFF. The DNA read from the CDR3 is TGTGCCAGCTCAGACAGGAGGGAAAAA.

This clone has a count of ten or more. The DNA ends 3 residues before the CDR3 does, and the rest of the CDR3 is filled in from the germline J gene. This chain links TRBV20-1 with TRBJ2-1; 7 bases are a match to TRBD2. V was pared by 6 bases and J by 2 bases, with 10 bases of the junction left unmatched. The CDR3 extends over 15 amino acids. The germline CDR1 and CDR2 sequences are DFQATT and SNEGSKA (reference sequence). The DNA read from the CDR3 is TGCAGTGCGGGCCGCGGGAGTGGGGCCTACAATGAG. Its protein is CSAGRGSGAYNE. The whole CDR3 reads CSAGRGSGAYNEQFF.